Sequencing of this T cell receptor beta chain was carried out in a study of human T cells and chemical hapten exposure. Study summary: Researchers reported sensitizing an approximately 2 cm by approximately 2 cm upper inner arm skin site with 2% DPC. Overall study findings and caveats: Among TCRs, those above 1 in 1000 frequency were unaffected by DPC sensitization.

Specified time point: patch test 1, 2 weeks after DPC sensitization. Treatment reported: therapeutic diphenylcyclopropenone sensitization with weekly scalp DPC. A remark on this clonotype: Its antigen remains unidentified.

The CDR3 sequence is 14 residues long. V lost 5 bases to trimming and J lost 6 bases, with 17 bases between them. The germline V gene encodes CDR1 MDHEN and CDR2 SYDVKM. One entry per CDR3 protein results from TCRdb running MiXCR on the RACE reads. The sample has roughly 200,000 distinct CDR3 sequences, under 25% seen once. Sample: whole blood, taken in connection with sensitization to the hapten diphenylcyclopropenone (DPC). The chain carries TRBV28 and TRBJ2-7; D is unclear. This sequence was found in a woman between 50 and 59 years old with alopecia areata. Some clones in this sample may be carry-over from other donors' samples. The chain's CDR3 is CASSETGPLGEQYF. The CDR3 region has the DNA TGTGCCAGCAGTGAAACGGGCCCCCTTGGCGAGCAGTACTTC.